A selection of T cell receptor beta chains follows, all from one sample in a study of control samples from healthy donors and cancer patients. Clones were sequenced by immunoSEQ multiplex PCR, and TCRdb holds only the in-frame ones, with some missing. The table lists under 100,000 clones, 85% to 95% of them singletons. The sequenced sample was blood. The receptors here all came from a woman younger than 45 in good health. The CDR3 runs from the conserved cysteine through the conserved F or W. The D gene is left open where the match is weak. Not all rows give a size; the values are once, few, many and, for expanded clones, a class.

TRBV5-1	TRBJ2-3	.	TRBD2	TGCGCCAGCAGCTCCGGGACTAGGGGGACAGATACGCAGTATTTT	CASSSGTRGTDTQYF
TRBV3-1/TRBV3-2	TRBJ2-3	.	.	TGTGCCAGCAGCCAAGATCTGAGTACCACAGATACGCAGTATTTT	CASSQDLSTTDTQYF
TRBV9	TRBJ1-6	.	.	TGTGCCAGCAGCGTAGATCCAGATTCACCCCTCCACTTT	CASSVDPDSPLHF
TRBV6-2/TRBV6-3	TRBJ1-1	.	.	TGTGCCAGCAGTTACCGGGGGGCGAACACTGAAGCTTTCTTT	CASSYRGANTEAFF
TRBV19	TRBJ2-1	.	.	TGTGCCAGTAGTATATATGACTCCTACAATGAGCAGTTCTTC	CASSIYDSYNEQFF
TRBV15	TRBJ1-6	.	.	TGTGCCACCAGCAGAATAACAGGGTCTAATTCACCCCTCCACTTT	CATSRITGSNSPLHF
TRBV6-6	TRBJ2-7	.	TRBD2	TGTGCCAGCAGTCGGGGACTAGCGGGGGGATCCTACGAGCAGTACTTC	CASSRGLAGGSYEQYF
TRBV11-3	TRBJ1-1	.	TRBD1	TGTGCCAGCAGCTTGGGACAGGGAGTTCCTGAAGCTTTCTTT	CASSLGQGVPEAFF
TRBV3-1/TRBV3-2	TRBJ2-2	.	TRBD2	TGTGCCAGCAGCCAAGGCGTTTTTGCGGGAGAACCGAACACCGGGGAGCTGTTTTTT	CASSQGVFAGEPNTGELFF
TRBV11-3	TRBJ2-2	.	.	TGTGCCAGCAGCTTCCCTGCCGGGGGCACCGGGGAGCTGTTTTTT	CASSFPAGGTGELFF
TRBV5-5	TRBJ1-3	.	TRBD1	TGTGCCAGCAGCCGACAGGGGGCCGTTGCTGGAAACACCATATATTTT	CASSRQGAVAGNTIYF
TRBV4-1	TRBJ1-1	.	.	TGCGCCAGCAGCCAATATTTTCAGAACACTGAAGCTTTCTTT	CASSQYFQNTEAFF
TRBV3-1/TRBV3-2	TRBJ1-4	.	.	TGTGCCAGCAGCCAAGGGTCTCGTGAAAAACTGTTTTTT	CASSQGSREKLFF
TRBV10-3	TRBJ2-7	once	.	TGTGCCAGTAAGGCAGAACCGTACGAGCAGTACTTC	CASKAEPYEQYF
TRBV5-8	TRBJ1-2	.	.	TGTGCCAGCAGCTTGGCGGGGCGTCGGGATGGCTACACCTTC	CASSLAGRRDGYTF
TRBV19	TRBJ1-5	.	TRBD1	TGTGCCAGTAGTACTACAGGGGGCGGTCAGCCCCAGCATTTT	CASSTTGGGQPQHF
TRBV7-8	TRBJ2-6	.	.	TGTGCCAGCAGCTTAGTTTATATGTCCTCTGGGGCCAACGTCCTGACTTTC	CASSLVYMSSGANVLTF
TRBV7-8	TRBJ1-2	.	TRBD1	TGTGCCAGCAGCCCACAGGGGGCAAGGGGCTACACCTTC	CASSPQGARGYTF
TRBV10-3	TRBJ2-7	.	.	TGTGCCATCAGCGGAGGGGATAGCCCCTACGAGCAGTACTTC	CAISGGDSPYEQYF
TRBV29-1	TRBJ1-1	.	.	TGCAGCGTTGCACCGGGGACTGAAGCTTTCTTT	CSVAPGTEAFF
TRBV2	TRBJ2-1	.	TRBD2	TGTGCCAGCAGGGCCGGGACTAGCGAATACAATGAGCAGTTCTTC	CASRAGTSEYNEQFF
TRBV28	TRBJ1-2	.	.	TGTGCCAGCAGTTTAGAAAACAGGCTCTATGGCTACACCTTC	CASSLENRLYGYTF
TRBV7-7	TRBJ2-5	.	.	TGTGCTAGCAGCCCAGGGGGAGGAGAGACCCAGTACTTC	CASSPGGGETQYF
TRBV9	TRBJ1-3	.	.	TGTGCCAGCAGCGCCGGGCTGGCGGCTTCCAGCTCTGGAAACACCATATATTTT	CASSAGLAASSSGNTIYF
TRBV2	TRBJ2-6	once	.	TGTGCCAGCAGTGAAAAGGGCTACTCTGGGGCCAACGTCCTGACTTTC	CASSEKGYSGANVLTF
TRBV6-1	TRBJ1-2	.	.	TGTGCCAGCAGTGAAGTCAGACAAACTAACTATGGCTACACCTTC	CASSEVRQTNYGYTF
TRBV27	TRBJ1-1	.	TRBD1	TGTGCCAGCAGTTTAAGTCCGACAGGGGACACTGAAGCTTTCTTT	CASSLSPTGDTEAFF
TRBV15	TRBJ2-7	.	.	TGTGCCACCAGCAGAGATGTGGCCCAAACCTACGAGCAGTACTTC	CATSRDVAQTYEQYF
TRBV28	TRBJ2-7	.	.	TGTGCCAGCAGTTTGAGGTACGAGCAGTACTTC	CASSLRYEQYF
TRBV7-9	TRBJ1-4	.	.	TGTGCCAGCAGCTTGGGGCAGCTTAGTGAAAAACTGTTTTTT	CASSLGQLSEKLFF
TRBV2	TRBJ2-3	.	.	TGTGCCAGCAGTACAGAGGGAGGTCATACGCAGTATTTT	CASSTEGGHTQYF
TRBV5-1	TRBJ2-6	.	.	TGCGCCAGCAGCTACGGTGGGGGCCCTGGGGCCAACGTCCTGACTTTC	CASSYGGGPGANVLTF
TRBV11-3	TRBJ2-2	.	.	TGTGCCAGCAGCTCCCCGGGAACAACGAACACCGGGGAGCTGTTTTTT	CASSSPGTTNTGELFF
TRBV6-4	TRBJ2-3	medium-sized	TRBD2	TGTGCCAGCAGTGACGGGAGCGGGGGGGCAGATACGCAGTATTTT	CASSDGSGGADTQYF
TRBV5-1	TRBJ1-6	.	TRBD1	TGCGCCAGCAGCTCCCTCCCCCTCGACAGGGGAAATTCACCCCTCCACTTT	CASSSLPLDRGNSPLHF
TRBV7-8	TRBJ1-5	once	.	TGTGCCAGCAGCTTAGCGAGGGGAAGCAATCAGCCCCAGCATTTT	CASSLARGSNQPQHF
TRBV6-6	TRBJ2-3	.	TRBD2	TGTGCCAGCAGGGGGGTGGGACTAGATAGAGATACGCAGTATTTT	CASRGVGLDRDTQYF
TRBV11-1	TRBJ1-1	.	.	TGTGCCAGCAGCTTAGATTGGGGGCAGTACACTGAAGCTTTCTTT	CASSLDWGQYTEAFF
TRBV20-1	TRBJ1-1	.	.	TGCAGTGCTAGTAACCCGCGAGTGACTGAAGCTTTCTTT	CSASNPRVTEAFF
TRBV20-1	TRBJ1-1	.	TRBD1	TGCAGTGCTAGTAAGACAGGGAGAAACTTTGGTGAAGCTTTCTTT	CSASKTGRNFGEAFF
TRBV3-1/TRBV3-2	TRBJ2-5	.	TRBD2	TGTGCCAGCAGCCAAGAAACTGAACTAGCGGGAGAGACCCAGTACTTC	CASSQETELAGETQYF
TRBV2	TRBJ1-1	.	TRBD1	TGTGCCTCATCAGGGGGCGAGCGGACTGAAGCTTTCTTT	CASSGGERTEAFF
TRBV6-5	TRBJ1-5	.	TRBD1	TGTGCCAGCAGTGACTCGACAGGGGGCAATCAGCCCCAGCATTTT	CASSDSTGGNQPQHF
TRBV28	TRBJ1-1	.	.	TGTGCCAGCAGTTTCGGGCGGAGGAACACTGAAGCTTTCTTT	CASSFGRRNTEAFF
TRBV7-7	TRBJ2-1	.	TRBD2	TGTGCTAGCAGCTCCGGGACTAGCGGTTTCTATGAGCAGTTCTTC	CASSSGTSGFYEQFF
TRBV3-1/TRBV3-2	TRBJ2-3	.	.	TGTGCCAGCAGCCAAGAGATCGGCGGGAACACAGATACGCAGTATTTT	CASSQEIGGNTDTQYF
TRBV2	TRBJ2-5	.	.	TGTGCCAGCAGTGAACGTAGGGTTGGGACGCCTTTTGGGGAGACCCAGTACTTC	CASSERRVGTPFGETQYF
TRBV6-5	TRBJ2-1	.	.	TGTGCCAGCCAAGCCCTAGATGACCGCAATGAGCAGTTCTTC	CASQALDDRNEQFF
TRBV9	TRBJ1-4	.	.	TGTGCCAGCAGCGTAAGGGAGACTAATGAAAAACTGTTTTTT	CASSVRETNEKLFF
TRBV7-2	TRBJ2-4	.	.	TGTGCCAGCAGGGACAGCCAAAACATTCAGTACTTC	CASRDSQNIQYF